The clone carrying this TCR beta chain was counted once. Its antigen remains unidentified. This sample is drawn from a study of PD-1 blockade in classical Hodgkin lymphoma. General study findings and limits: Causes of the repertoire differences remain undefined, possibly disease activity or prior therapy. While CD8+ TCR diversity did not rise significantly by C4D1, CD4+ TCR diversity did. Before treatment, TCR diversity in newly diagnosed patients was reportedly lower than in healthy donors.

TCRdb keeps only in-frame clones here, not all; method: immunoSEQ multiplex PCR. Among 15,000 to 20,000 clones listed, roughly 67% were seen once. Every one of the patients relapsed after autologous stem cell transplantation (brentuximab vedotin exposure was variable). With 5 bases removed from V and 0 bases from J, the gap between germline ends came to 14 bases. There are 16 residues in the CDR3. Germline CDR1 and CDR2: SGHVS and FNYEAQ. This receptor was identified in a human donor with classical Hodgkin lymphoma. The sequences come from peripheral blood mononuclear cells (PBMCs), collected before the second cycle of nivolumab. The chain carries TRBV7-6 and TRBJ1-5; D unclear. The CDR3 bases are TGTGCCAGCAGCCCTAGTACGGCTCCTAGCAATCAGCCCCAGCATTTT. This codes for CASSPSTAPSNQPQHF.